Following are 14 T cell receptor beta chains from one sample sequenced in a study of shared clonotypes between healthy human individuals. Assay used: immunoSEQ multiplex PCR; TCRdb lists only in-frame clones, some missing. This sample has some 1.4 million clones, with 96% found just once. The sample was naive CD4+ T cells sorted from blood. Subset denoted: CD45RA+ positively selected. The receptors were gathered from a man under 40 in good health.

As DNA, the CDR3 is TGTGCCAGCAGCTCACGGTTACCGGGACTAGCGGGAGTAGGGGAGACCCAGTACTTC. This gives the protein CASSSRLPGLAGVGETQYF. The chain is built from TRBV11-2 and TRBJ2-5; 14 bases agree with TRBD2. V dropped 4 bases and J dropped 5; count of bases not matched to a gene: 15. The CDR3 has 19 amino acids. Germline CDR1 is SGHAT and CDR2 is FQNNGV.

The rearrangement links TRBV6-4 to TRBJ2-7, with D unresolved. V dropped 2 bases and J dropped 3 bases, with 11 bases sitting between them. Per the germline V gene, CDR1 is MRHNA and CDR2 is SNTAGT. The CDR3 contains 14 residues. The CDR3 nucleotides read TGTGCCAGCAGTGACACCCCCCGAAGCTACGAGCAGTACTTC. Amino acid sequence: CASSDTPRSYEQYF.

The CDR3 reads CASSLNRDWSYNEQFF. CDR3 nucleotide sequence: TGTGCCAGCAGCCTCAACAGGGATTGGTCCTACAATGAGCAGTTCTTC. The rearrangement links TRBV14 to TRBJ2-1, with a weak D call TRBD1 (6 bases). This CDR3 has 16 residues. Trimming removed 4 bases at V and 1 base at J, with 14 bases between. Germline assignment: CDR1 SGHDN and CDR2 FVKESK.

About this clone: Other DNA sequences in the same sample also yield this CDR3. The chain employs TRBV18 and TRBJ2-5; no clear D gene. CDR3 length equals 12 residues. V was cut by 4 bases and J by 2 bases, with 5 bases left in between. Germline CDR1 KGHSH, CDR2 LQKENI. In DNA form, the CDR3 reads TGTGCCAGCTCACAACAGCAAGAGACCCAGTACTTC. Its translation: CASSQQQETQYF.

This sequence joins TRBV19 and TRBJ2-1; 7 bases match TRBD2. The germline V gene has CDR1 LNHDA and CDR2 SQIVND (reference sequence). V lost 7 bases and J lost 1; bases outside the gene matches: 13. CDR3 length: 17 residues. CDR3 residues: CASIFGGRIISYNEQFF. In nucleotides, the CDR3 is TGTGCCAGTATTTTCGGCGGGAGAATCATATCCTACAATGAGCAGTTCTTC.

The chain joins TRBV30 to TRBJ1-5, with 9 bases aligning to TRBD1. Germline assignment: CDR1 GTSNPN and CDR2 SVGIG (reference sequence). This CDR3 has 16 residues. V gave up 2 bases and J gave up 3 bases; unmatched junction bases: 8. CDR3 residues: CAWSPFGDRVNQPQHF. DNA for the CDR3: TGTGCCTGGAGTCCCTTCGGGGACAGGGTCAATCAGCCCCAGCATTTT.

In this sample, this clone turned up once. V gene TRBV11-2 combines with J gene TRBJ2-2, with 8 bases fitting TRBD1. Germline V gene lookup returns CDR1 SGHAT and CDR2 FQNNGV. The CDR3 spans 13 residues. V shed 5 bases and J 6 bases; nucleotides not matched to a gene: 2. CDR3 sequence reads: CASSLTGAGELFF. The DNA for the CDR3 is TGTGCCAGCAGCCTGACAGGGGCCGGGGAGCTGTTTTTT.

V usage is TRBV30 and J usage is TRBJ2-5; D is perhaps TRBD1 (6 bases). Germline V gene sequence: CDR1 GTSNPN, CDR2 SVGIG (reference sequence). Trimming cost V 0 bases and J 4 bases, with 9 bases left between them. This CDR3 comprises 13 residues. CDR3 sequence (DNA): TGTGCCTGGAGTGTTACAGGGACAGAGACCCAGTACTTC. Residues: CAWSVTGTETQYF.

The chain links TRBV2 to TRBJ1-1; 7 bases map to TRBD1. Germline lookup yields CDR1 SNHLY and CDR2 FYNNEI. CDR3 length: 15 amino acids. After removal of 3 bases from V and 0 bases from J, the junction contained 4 bases not matched to a gene. As DNA, the CDR3 is TGTGCCAGCAGTGAGACAGGGACCATGAACACTGAAGCTTTCTTT. This translates into CASSETGTMNTEAFF.

This chain uses TRBV29-1 with TRBJ2-5; 9 positions agree with TRBD2. The J segment lost 0 bases and the V segment lost 7 bases, leaving 15 bases of the junction unmatched. The germline V gene encodes CDR1 SQVTM and CDR2 ANQGSEA. This CDR3 comprises 17 residues. CDR3 residues: CSGLWTSDGGYQETQYF. CDR3 sequence (DNA): TGCAGCGGCCTGTGGACTAGCGACGGAGGTTACCAAGAGACCCAGTACTTC.

CDR3 sequence reads: CASRQGQGANYGYTF. The CDR3 DNA reads TGCGCCAGCAGACAAGGACAGGGGGCTAACTATGGCTACACCTTC. The genes are TRBV5-1 and TRBJ1-2; TRBD1 matches at 10 bases. CDR1 and CDR2 from the germline V gene are SGHRS and YFSETQ. The CDR3 consists of 15 residues. V trimming: 5 bases; J trimming: 0 bases; junction bases outside the gene matches: 4.

A word on this clone: The sample has other DNA sequences that encode this CDR3 too. The chain carries TRBV28 and TRBJ2-3; 12 bases fit TRBD2. Germline values: CDR1 MDHEN, CDR2 SYDVKM. The CDR3 has 15 amino acids. J lost 1 base, V lost 6 bases, and 2 bases had no gene match. The CDR3 protein is CASSPSGRGTDTQYF. The CDR3 nucleotides read TGTGCCAGCAGCCCTAGCGGGAGGGGCACAGATACGCAGTATTTT.

The chain uses TRBV19 and TRBJ1-2; 7 bases agree with TRBD1. Trimming at V came to 3 bases and at J to 6 bases, leaving 4 bases not matched to a gene. From germline, CDR1 is LNHDA and CDR2 SQIVND (reference sequence). The CDR3 runs to 13 residues. The CDR3 DNA follows: TGTGCCAGTAGTATTGACAGGGCGGATGGCTACACCTTC. This sequence encodes CASSIDRADGYTF. The full variable domain, with the rest looked up from reference TRBV19 and TRBJ1-2, is DGGITQSPKYLFRKEGQNVTLSCEQNLNHDAMYWYRQDPGQGLRLIYYSQIVNDFQKGDIAEGYSVSREKKESFPLTVTSAQKNPTAFYLCASSIDRADGYTFGSGTRLTVV.

The chain has TRBV28 and TRBJ1-1; D not certain. This CDR3 comprises 12 residues. Trimming shortened V by 2 bases and J by 8 bases, and 9 bases separated the two germline ends. Germline lookup yields CDR1 MDHEN and CDR2 SYDVKM. The CDR3 sequence is CASSLMGSEAFF. The DNA of the CDR3 is TGTGCCAGCAGTTTAATGGGCTCAGAAGCTTTCTTT.